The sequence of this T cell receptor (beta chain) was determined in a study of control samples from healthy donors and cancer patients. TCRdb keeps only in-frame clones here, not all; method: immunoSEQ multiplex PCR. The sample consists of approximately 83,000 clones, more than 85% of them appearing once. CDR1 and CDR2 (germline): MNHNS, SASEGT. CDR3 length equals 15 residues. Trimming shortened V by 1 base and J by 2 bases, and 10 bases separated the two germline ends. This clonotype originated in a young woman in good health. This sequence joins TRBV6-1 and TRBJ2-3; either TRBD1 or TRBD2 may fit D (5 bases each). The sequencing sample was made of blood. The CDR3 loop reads CASSEGGLLTDTQYF. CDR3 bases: TGTGCCAGCAGTGAAGGGGGGTTGCTCACAGATACGCAGTATTTT.